These 28 T cell receptor beta chains originate from one sample sequenced in a study. One entry per CDR3 protein, called by TCRdb with MiXCR from the 5' RACE reads. The sample has under 65,000 distinct CDR3 sequences; 25% to 30% are singletons. Sequenced: tumor-infiltrating memory CD4+ T cells sorted from the breast tumor. Subset reported: memory CD4+ T cells, CD4+CD45RO+CD25-. Receptors originate from a female donor with breast cancer.

This clonotype came up a few times. The genes are TRBV12-3 or TRBV12-4 and TRBJ1-1; tentative D call: TRBD1 (6 bases). V lost 3 bases and J lost 4, with 12 bases in between. This CDR3 is 14 amino acids long. The CDR3 protein is CASSLDSPTTEAFF. The DNA of the CDR3 is TGTGCCAGCAGTTTGGACAGTCCGACCACTGAAGCTTTCTTT.

A few counts support this clonotype. The chain uses TRBV4-1 and TRBJ1-2, with D maybe TRBD1 (5 bases). With 3 bases removed from V and 2 bases from J, the gap between germline ends came to 22 bases. The CDR3 contains 18 residues. Germline V CDR1 and CDR2: MGHRA, YSYEKL. Here the CDR3 reads CASSHSTGGRVNNYGYTF. The CDR3 DNA reads as TGCGCCAGCAGCCATTCCACCGGGGGTAGGGTGAACAACTATGGCTACACCTTC.

This clonotype was seen only a few times. The rearrangement links TRBV12-3 or TRBV12-4 to TRBJ1-2; TRBD1 is a possible D gene (6 bases). The CDR3 has 13 residues. V was trimmed by 6 bases and J by 6 bases, leaving 14 bases between them. The DNA of the CDR3 is TGTGCCAGCAGATTGGACAGCGAACATGGCTACACCTTC. Its translation is CASRLDSEHGYTF.

The chain uses TRBV6-2 or TRBV6-3 and TRBJ2-7, with TRBD2 matching over 10 bases. The V and J ends lost 7 bases and 3 bases, in that order; junction bases with no gene match: 12. The CDR3 runs to 16 residues. Germline CDR1 MNHEY, CDR2 SVGEGT. This CDR3 is CASNSPEREGGYEQYF. The CDR3 DNA reads TGTGCCAGCAACTCACCGGAGCGGGAGGGAGGCTACGAGCAGTACTTC.

As concerns this clonotype: An end of the junction differs from the germline gene, which may be a read error. This chain uses TRBV6-6 with TRBJ2-4, with D perhaps being TRBD1 or TRBD2 (5 bases each). The V gene's germline CDR1 is MNHNY and CDR2 SVGAGI (reference sequence). The CDR3 loop spans 14 amino acids. The CDR3 sequence is CASSPRDRVNIQNF. As DNA, the CDR3 is TGTGCCAGCAGCCCCAGGGACCGGGTAAACATTCAGAACTTC.

This clonotype has only a few counts. This rearrangement joins TRBV7-2 to TRBJ2-3, with a weak D call TRBD2 (7 bases). The CDR3 consists of 16 residues. The germline V gene encodes CDR1 SGHTA and CDR2 FQGNSA. V lost 5 bases to trimming and J lost 1 base, with 16 bases between them. CDR3 residues: CASSAGAGYGTDTQYF. The CDR3 nucleotides are TGTGCCAGCAGCGCGGGGGCCGGGTATGGCACAGATACGCAGTATTTT.

In the case of this clonotype: No conserved phenylalanine or tryptophan ends this CDR3, so it is likely a read error. The chain combines TRBV7-9 with TRBJ2-1; 8 bases map to TRBD2. The CDR3 spans 14 residues. Germline CDR1 SEHNR, CDR2 FQNEAQ (reference sequence). With V trimmed by 5 bases and J by 3 bases, 3 bases remained unmatched. CDR3 sequence reads: CASSLTSGYNEQFL. CDR3 nucleotides: TGTGCCAGCAGCCTTACTAGCGGCTACAATGAGCAGTTCCTC.

V and J are TRBV6-6 and TRBJ2-1; 10 bases match TRBD1. CDR3 length: 15 amino acids. Per the germline V gene, CDR1 is MNHNY and CDR2 is SVGAGI (reference sequence). Trimming cost V 7 bases and J 3 bases; bases outside gene matches: 6. CDR3 in amino acids: CASNPGQGDYNEQFF. In DNA, the CDR3 is TGTGCCAGCAACCCCGGACAGGGGGACTACAATGAGCAGTTCTTC.

The CDR3 loop reads CASQGAETQYF. The DNA for the CDR3 is TGTGCCAGCCAGGGTGCGGAGACCCAGTACTTC. The genes are TRBV7-9 and TRBJ2-5, with D perhaps TRBD1 (5 bases). Germline CDR1 and CDR2: SEHNR and FQNEAQ (reference sequence). Trimming took off 8 bases at V and 5 bases at J, with 9 bases between the two ends. This CDR3 region has 11 residues.

The chain joins TRBV20-1 to TRBJ2-7; TRBD2 aligns across 9 bases. Per germline, CDR1 DFQATT and CDR2 SNEGSKA (reference sequence). The CDR3 is 16 residues long. The J segment lost 1 base and the V segment lost 3 bases, leaving 10 bases of the junction unmatched. DNA of the CDR3: TGCAGTGCTAGCTTTAGCGGGAGATCGGGGTCCTACGAGCAGTACTTC. Its protein is CSASFSGRSGSYEQYF.

A word on this clonotype: One junction end does not reproduce the germline sequence, and a read error may be involved. The genes are TRBV5-5 and TRBJ2-2; possibly TRBD2 for D (5 bases). The CDR3 length is 11 residues. Germline lookup yields CDR1 SGHKS and CDR2 YYEKEE (reference sequence). The CDR3 sequence is CASGRHGELLF. The CDR3 nucleotides are TGTGCGAGCGGTAGGCACGGGGAGCTGCTTTTT.

This clonotype was found a few times. The J gene is TRBJ1-1, the V gene TRBV7-2; no firm D call. The CDR3 contains 14 residues. V lost 3 bases to trimming and J lost 4 bases, with 12 bases between them. Germline CDR1 reads SGHTA; CDR2 reads FQGNSA. CDR3 amino acids: CASSFYSWSTEAFF. The DNA for the CDR3 is TGTGCCAGCAGCTTTTACTCCTGGAGCACTGAAGCTTTCTTT.

In this sample, this clonotype turned up a few times. The chain combines TRBV6-5 with TRBJ1-5; 12 bases fit TRBD1. CDR3 length: 14 residues. V lost 8 bases and J lost 7; bases outside the gene matches: 6. CDR1 is MNHEY, CDR2 SVGAGI, per germline. In DNA, the CDR3 is TGTGCCAGCGGAGGGACAGGGGGCGGACAGCCCCAGCATTTT. It yields the protein CASGGTGGGQPQHF.

Comment on this clonotype: A much larger clone differs from this one at a single base, so this may be a read error. This chain links TRBV4-3 with TRBJ1-1; D not certain. Germline CDR1 LGHNA, CDR2 YSLEER. The CDR3 covers 13 residues. CDR3 coding DNA: TGCGCCAGCAGCCAAGGAGCATTCACTGAAGCTCTCTTT. Translation gives CASSQGAFTEALF.

The chain recombines TRBV12-3 or TRBV12-4 with TRBJ2-2; 8 positions match TRBD2. The V and J ends lost 4 bases and 5 bases, in that order; junction bases with no gene match: 12. This CDR3 is built from 17 residues. In DNA form, the CDR3 reads TGTGCCAGCAGTTCTAGGGGTCGGGGGGGCTGGACCGGGGAGCTGTTTTTT. Translation: CASSSRGRGGWTGELFF.

V is TRBV4-2 and J is TRBJ1-2, with D uncertain. The germline V gene has CDR1 LGHNA and CDR2 YNFKEQ. The CDR3 is 13 residues long. Trimming left V 1 base short and J 8 bases short, with 11 bases between. CDR3 region: CASSQVPRSGYTF. The CDR3 DNA reads as TGTGCCAGCAGCCAAGTCCCTCGAAGCGGCTACACCTTC.

This clonotype was observed a few times. The chain employs TRBV20-1 and TRBJ2-7, with TRBD2 as a possible D gene (5 bases). The CDR3 spans 15 residues. The germline V gene has CDR1 DFQATT and CDR2 SNEGSKA (reference sequence). The ends were cut back, 1 base at V and 1 base at J, with 14 bases in the middle. The CDR3 region is CSARATLDLSYEQYF. The CDR3 bases are TGCAGTGCTAGAGCCACACTAGACTTATCCTACGAGCAGTACTTC.

In this sample, this clonotype is medium-sized. In DNA form, the CDR3 reads TGCGCCAGCAGCTTGGATGCAGGGATGGAGACCCAGTACTTC. It encodes CASSLDAGMETQYF. The rearrangement uses TRBV5-1 and TRBJ2-5, with D perhaps TRBD1 (5 bases). Germline CDR1 and CDR2: SGHRS and YFSETQ. The CDR3 runs to 14 residues. Trimming cost V 0 bases and J 5 bases, with 11 bases left between them.

V is TRBV7-2 and J is TRBJ1-5; 7 bases match TRBD1. The CDR3 is made up of 15 amino acids. The junction had 7 bases not matched to a gene; V was cut back by 5 bases and J by 3 bases. In germline, CDR1 is SGHTA, CDR2 FQGNSA. As DNA, the CDR3 is TGTGCCAGCAGCGCATCCGGGACAGACAATCAGCCCCAGCATTTT. It yields the protein CASSASGTDNQPQHF. Full variable domain (rest looked up from reference TRBV7-2 and TRBJ1-5): GAGVSQSPSNKVTEKGKDVELRCDPISGHTALYWYRQSLGQGLEFLIYFQGNSAPDKSGLPSDRFSAERTGGSVSTLTIQRTQQEDSAVYLCASSASGTDNQPQHFGDGTRLSIL.

V is TRBV19 and J is TRBJ1-2; a weak D match, TRBD1 (5 bases). CDR1 and CDR2 (germline): LNHDA, SQIVND (reference sequence). The CDR3 length is 14 residues. With 6 bases removed from V and 4 bases from J, the gap between germline ends came to 15 bases. The CDR3 reads CASRRQGISYGYTF. The DNA for the CDR3 is TGTGCCAGTAGACGCCAGGGTATTAGCTATGGCTACACCTTC. Based on the CDR3 plus reference TRBV19 and TRBJ1-2, the full variable domain is DGGITQSPKYLFRKEGQNVTLSCEQNLNHDAMYWYRQDPGQGLRLIYYSQIVNDFQKGDIAEGYSVSREKKESFPLTVTSAQKNPTAFYLCASRRQGISYGYTFGSGTRLTVV.

V usage is TRBV6-5 and J usage is TRBJ1-2; the D gene is possibly TRBD1 (5 bases). Deletions cut 5 bases from V and 3 bases from J, with 16 bases between. The CDR3 is 15 amino acids. Germline V gene lookup returns CDR1 MNHEY and CDR2 SVGAGI. The CDR3 coding sequence is TGTGCCAGCAGTGCCCTGGGGGGGGTGGACTATGGCTACACCTTC. Amino acid sequence: CASSALGGVDYGYTF.

The chain recombines TRBV28 with TRBJ2-5; 8 positions match TRBD1. CDR1 and CDR2 (germline): MDHEN, SYDVKM. After removal of 5 bases from V and 9 bases from J, the junction contained 11 bases not matched to a gene. This CDR3 is built from 14 residues. CDR3 in DNA: TGTGCCAGCAGTACCCTCCAGGGGGCGAGGGCCCAGTACTTC. Its protein is CASSTLQGARAQYF.

In its sample, this clonotype ranks as medium-sized. The chain couples TRBV7-6 to TRBJ1-2; D gene uncertain. The CDR3 totals 13 residues. With 5 bases removed from V and 8 bases from J, the gap between germline ends came to 15 bases. Germline loops: CDR1 SGHVS, CDR2 FNYEAQ. CDR3 loop: CASSATGSGGYTF. In DNA form, the CDR3 reads TGTGCCAGCAGCGCTACGGGGTCGGGAGGCTACACCTTC.

This clonotype was seen only a few times. The V gene is TRBV5-1, the J gene TRBJ1-5, with 7 bases that match TRBD1. V shed 4 bases and J 2 bases; nucleotides not matched to a gene: 9. The germline gives CDR1 SGHRS, CDR2 YFSETQ. The CDR3 runs 16 residues. The CDR3 bases are TGCGCCAGCAGCCCGGGGACAGACGGGGGCAATCAGCCCCAGCATTTT. Protein product: CASSPGTDGGNQPQHF.

This chain links TRBV9 with TRBJ1-2; D is unresolved. The V gene lost 4 bases and the J gene lost 8 bases, with 12 bases spanning the gap. This CDR3 comprises 12 residues. Germline CDR1 is SGDLS and CDR2 is YYNGEE. The CDR3 coding sequence is TGTGCCAGCAGCAAAGGTTCTGGCGGCTACACCTTC. Residues: CASSKGSGGYTF.

This clonotype was recorded only once. The chain uses TRBV29-1 and TRBJ2-3; D is unclear. The CDR3 covers 13 residues. Germline assignment: CDR1 SQVTM and CDR2 ANQGSEA. The germline V and J ends were trimmed by 4 bases and 2 bases, with 10 bases remaining between them. The CDR3 loop is CSVGPSNTDTQYF. The CDR3 bases are TGCAGCGTTGGGCCCTCCAACACAGATACGCAGTATTTT.

This clonotype was seen more than once but under ten times. The chain employs TRBV27 and TRBJ2-1, with D possibly TRBD2 on 5 matching bases. CDR3 length equals 15 residues. CDR1 and CDR2 (germline): MNHEY, SMNVEV (reference sequence). Trimming removed 2 bases at V and 6 bases at J, with 14 bases between. The DNA for the CDR3 is TGTGCCAGCAGTTTACGAGGGAGTTCCAGCAATGAGCAGTTCTTC. Translation: CASSLRGSSSNEQFF.

This clonotype has ten or more counts. The rearrangement links TRBV7-2 to TRBJ1-2, with a possible D match to TRBD1 (6 bases). The CDR3 is 15 residues long. The V gene lost 5 bases and the J gene lost 7 bases, with 20 bases spanning the gap. CDR1 is SGHTA and CDR2 is FQGNSA in the germline V gene. Written as DNA, the CDR3 is TGTGCCAGCAGCCCATACATTCCGGACAGCTCTGGCTACACCTTC. Translation gives CASSPYIPDSSGYTF.